This TCR beta chain was profiled in a study of cytomegalovirus exposure and HLA in healthy donors. As for the donors, each was a healthy bone marrow donor. Donors were ostensibly healthy at sampling, although undocumented immune exposures were probable. The PCR contained 60 Vbeta and 13 Jbeta primers. Some clones are missing from TCRdb's copy, which holds only in-frame ones; the method was immunoSEQ multiplex PCR. The profile shows fewer than 200,000 clones, around 90% of them singletons. The length of the CDR3 is 16 residues. The germline CDR1 and CDR2 sequences are SQVTM and ANQGSEA. V was cut by 0 bases and J by 0 bases, with 12 bases left in between. This clone is a singleton in its sample. Its antigen is unidentified. Notes on the study in general: TCR beta V- and J-gene trimming, according to a later analysis, was linked to a missense DCLRE1C variant.

The rearrangement joins TRBV29-1 to TRBJ2-1; D remains ambiguous. Sequenced sample: PBMCs. This receptor was identified in a boy aged 2 to 10 in good health and CMV-seronegative. The DNA of the CDR3 is TGCAGCGTTGAAGATCCGTCGGGTCGCTCCTACAATGAGCAGTTCTTC. Protein sequence: CSVEDPSGRSYNEQFF.